This T cell receptor (beta chain) originates from a study of T cells in tuberculosis. Study summary: Sequenced TCRs come from CD1B-GMM tetramer-binding T cells.

Sequenced by immunoSEQ multiplex PCR; TCRdb stores in-frame clones only, minus some. The data contain 85,000 to 100,000 clones, roughly 88% of them singletons. The CDR3 sequence is 14 residues long. V lost 1 base to trimming and J lost 5 bases, with 12 bases between them. Germline V gene lookup returns CDR1 SGHRS and CDR2 YFSETQ. Cells were sorted from thawed PBMC rested overnight and stained with GMM-loaded CD1B tetramer, viability dye and anti-CD3. The lipid loaded on the CD1B tetramers was C32 glucose monomycolate from Rhodococcus equi. This sequence joins TRBV5-1 and TRBJ1-1, with D perhaps TRBD1 (6 bases). This TCR came from an adult woman with latent tuberculosis. Sequenced input: CD1b-GMM tetramer-negative cells sorted from PBMCs. The CDR3 loop is CASSLSPGVTEAFF. CDR3 coding DNA: TGCGCCAGCAGCTTGAGCCCAGGGGTTACTGAAGCTTTCTTT.